Below are 22 T cell receptor beta chains sequenced from a single sample in a study of T cell responses to AZD1222 COVID-19 vaccine. The data were produced by immunoSEQ multiplex PCR, yet TCRdb's version contains in-frame clones alone and is incomplete. The sample has more than 65,000 clones, around four fifths seen once. Sequenced material: peripheral blood, taken on day 0 of AZD1222 vaccination. The receptors derive from an adult in good health.

This chain connects TRBV2 to TRBJ1-5; no firm D call. The CDR3 has 15 residues. V lost 7 bases, J lost 0 bases, and 13 bases lay in between. Germline V lookup: CDR1 SNHLY, CDR2 FYNNEI. Here the CDR3 DNA reads TGTGCCAGCACCTTGGACGGTTATAGCAATCAGCCCCAGCATTTT. Its translation: CASTLDGYSNQPQHF.

The CDR3 region is CASSFWGTEAFF. DNA of the CDR3: TGTGCCAGCAGTTTTTGGGGCACTGAAGCTTTCTTT. The chain employs TRBV12-3 or TRBV12-4 and TRBJ1-1; no clear D gene. Trimming took off 3 bases at V and 4 bases at J, with 6 bases between the two ends. The CDR3 spans 12 residues.

The J gene is TRBJ1-2, the V gene TRBV11-2; D unclear. Germline lookup yields CDR1 SGHAT and CDR2 FQNNGV. Trimming removed 2 bases from V and 8 bases from J, with 15 bases in between. CDR3 size: 14 residues. The CDR3 protein is CASSLITGFGGYTF. The CDR3 nucleotides are TGTGCCAGCAGCTTAATCACGGGCTTCGGCGGCTACACCTTC.

The DNA of the CDR3 is TGCGCCAGCAGCCCTGGGACAGGAACGGGCACTGAAGCTTTCTTT. Translation gives CASSPGTGTGTEAFF. The V gene is TRBV5-1, the J gene TRBJ1-1, with 8 positions matching TRBD1. The CDR3 consists of 15 residues. Looked up from germline, CDR1 is SGHRS and CDR2 is YFSETQ. J was trimmed by 4 bases and V by 4 bases; bases with no gene match: 9.

The chain recombines TRBV5-5 with TRBJ2-2; D may be TRBD1 (5 bases). CDR3 length equals 18 residues. V lost 0 bases to trimming and J lost 2 bases, with 17 bases between them. Germline V gives CDR1 SGHKS, CDR2 YYEKEE (reference sequence). CDR3 sequence reads: CASSLGFRAQTNTGELFF. DNA of the CDR3: TGTGCCAGCAGCTTGGGTTTCAGGGCCCAAACTAACACCGGGGAGCTGTTTTTT.

The CDR3 protein is CASRYGQGDSYEQYF. Here the CDR3 DNA reads TGTGCCAGCAGGTATGGACAGGGCGATTCCTACGAGCAGTACTTC. J is TRBJ2-7 and V is TRBV6-5, with 8 bases fitting TRBD1. This CDR3 has 15 amino acids. V was pared by 6 bases and J by 1 base, with 8 bases of the junction left unmatched. The germline CDR1 and CDR2 sequences are MNHEY and SVGAGI.

The CDR3 nucleotides read TGTGCCAGCAGCCTCAGGACTAGCGGGAGGGCTAGGGATACGCAGTATTTT. Translating it yields CASSLRTSGRARDTQYF. V is TRBV7-6 and J is TRBJ2-3; 15 nucleotides agree with TRBD2. The CDR3 is 17 amino acids. The ends lost 5 bases at V and 6 bases at J; junction bases unmatched: 9. CDR1 and CDR2 (germline): SGHVS, FNYEAQ.

The chain has TRBV28 and TRBJ1-2, with no clear D. The V and J ends lost 5 bases and 9 bases respectively, with 10 bases between them. Germline assignment: CDR1 MDHEN and CDR2 SYDVKM. CDR3 size: 11 residues. The chain's CDR3 is CASSTRRSYTF. The CDR3 region has the DNA TGTGCCAGCAGTACCCGACGAAGCTACACCTTC.

The rearrangement joins TRBV28 to TRBJ2-7; the match to TRBD2 covers 7 bases. Germline CDR1 and CDR2: MDHEN and SYDVKM. The CDR3 is 19 residues long. Trimming took 2 bases from V and 4 from J; bases not matched to a gene: 20. The CDR3 loop reads CASSLIPQGGPTSTYEQYF. In DNA form, the CDR3 reads TGTGCCAGCAGTTTAATCCCCCAGGGAGGGCCGACCTCCACTTACGAGCAGTACTTC.

This CDR3 is CSVSRTQETQYF. Written as DNA, the CDR3 is TGCAGCGTTTCCCGGACACAAGAGACCCAGTACTTC. This chain connects TRBV29-1 to TRBJ2-5, with a weak D call TRBD1 (5 bases). CDR1 and CDR2 (germline): SQVTM, ANQGSEA. V lost 5 bases and J lost 2, with 9 bases in between. There are 12 residues in the CDR3.

This chain links TRBV5-1 with TRBJ2-2; D ambiguous. This CDR3 has 14 amino acids. V was cut by 5 bases and J by 2 bases, with 10 bases left in between. From germline, CDR1 is SGHRS and CDR2 YFSETQ. The CDR3 DNA reads TGCGCCAGCAGGGACGAGTTCAACACCGGGGAGCTGTTTTTT. It is translated as CASRDEFNTGELFF.

The rearrangement uses TRBV6-5 and TRBJ2-5, with D tentatively TRBD2 (6 bases). This CDR3 contains 15 residues. Between the trimmed V and J ends, which lost 5 bases and 3 bases, there was a span of 16 bases. CDR1 MNHEY and CDR2 SVGAGI come from the germline V gene. In DNA, the CDR3 is TGTGCCAGCAGTCCCCGGGACTCGTGGAAAGAGACCCAGTACTTC. Encoded protein: CASSPRDSWKETQYF.

The chain employs TRBV13 and TRBJ2-5; TRBD1 aligns across 8 bases. This CDR3 has 15 residues. The V gene's germline CDR1 is PRHDT and CDR2 FYEKMQ (reference sequence). The ends lost 3 bases at V and 5 bases at J; junction bases unmatched: 8. CDR3 protein: CASSLSPGGKETQYF. The CDR3 DNA sequence: TGTGCCAGCAGCTTGAGTCCAGGGGGCAAGGAGACCCAGTACTTC.

The chain employs TRBV2 and TRBJ1-5; no firm D call. This CDR3 spans 15 amino acids. Trimming took off 1 base at V and 4 bases at J, with 11 bases between the two ends. Germline lookup yields CDR1 SNHLY and CDR2 FYNNEI. DNA of the CDR3: TGTGCCAGCAGTGAAGGAGGTCTTCCAAATCAGCCCCAGCATTTT. Translating gives CASSEGGLPNQPQHF.

This chain joins TRBV6-1 and TRBJ1-1, with D possibly being TRBD1 (5 bases). CDR1 MNHNS and CDR2 SASEGT come from the germline V gene. CDR3 length: 11 amino acids. Trimming took off 3 bases at V and 12 bases at J, with 11 bases between the two ends. The CDR3: CASSDSRAPFF. The CDR3 region has the DNA TGTGCCAGCAGTGATAGCAGGGCACCTTTCTTT.

This clone was seen a handful of times. Different DNA sequences within this sample yield the same CDR3. In DNA, the CDR3 is TGCGCCAGCAGCTTGAGGCAGGGGGGCTACGAGCAGTACTTC. It encodes CASSLRQGGYEQYF. This sequence joins TRBV5-1 and TRBJ2-7, with D possibly being TRBD1 (7 bases). V lost 1 base and J lost 3, with 11 bases in between. Germline V lookup: CDR1 SGHRS, CDR2 YFSETQ. This CDR3 has 14 amino acids. Filled out from reference TRBV5-1 and TRBJ2-7, the complete variable domain reads KAGVTQTPRYLIKTRGQQVTLSCSPISGHRSVSWYQQTPGQGLQFLFEYFSETQRNKGNFPGRFSGRQFSNSRSEMNVSTLELGDSALYLCASSLRQGGYEQYFGPGTRLTVT.

The chain couples TRBV11-2 to TRBJ2-1; D gene unclear. This CDR3 is built from 13 residues. V lost 1 base and J 4 bases, leaving 5 bases between the germline ends. From germline, CDR1 is SGHAT and CDR2 FQNNGV. CDR3 DNA sequence: TGTGCCAGCAGCTTAGCCGCGTACAATGAGCAGTTCTTC. Translating gives CASSLAAYNEQFF.

This sequence joins TRBV5-1 and TRBJ1-1; D uncertain. Trimming stripped 1 base from V and 5 bases from J, with 9 bases between. There are 13 residues in the CDR3. Germline-derived CDR1 and CDR2 are SGHRS and YFSETQ. The CDR3 sequence: CASSLLGETEAFF. In nucleotides, the CDR3 is TGCGCCAGCAGCTTGCTCGGGGAAACTGAAGCTTTCTTT.

The rearrangement joins TRBV12-3 or TRBV12-4 to TRBJ2-2; 8 bases line up with TRBD1. Trimming cost V 7 bases and J 11 bases; bases outside gene matches: 9. The CDR3 contains 13 residues. The CDR3, as DNA: TGTGCCAGCACCCCTCGACAGGGGAATGAGCTGTTTTTT. It translates to CASTPRQGNELFF.

This clone was detected once. This sequence joins TRBV4-1 and TRBJ2-7; possible D gene TRBD2, 6 bases. CDR1 MGHRA and CDR2 YSYEKL come from the germline V gene. The CDR3 runs 14 residues. With 3 bases removed from V and 3 bases from J, the gap between germline ends came to 12 bases. CDR3 bases: TGCGCCAGCAGCCAGCTATTGGAGGGCTACGAGCAGTACTTC. It is translated as CASSQLLEGYEQYF.

Details on this clone: The same CDR3 arises from other DNA sequences in this sample as well. The chain is built from TRBV27 and TRBJ1-5, with D tentatively TRBD1 (5 bases). The CDR3 is 15 residues long. Germline CDR1 and CDR2: MNHEY and SMNVEV (reference sequence). V was clipped by 5 bases and J by 0 bases, with 11 bases between them. The CDR3 is CASSLGGFSNQPQHF. The CDR3 DNA sequence: TGTGCCAGCAGTCTTGGGGGATTTAGCAATCAGCCCCAGCATTTT.

This chain connects TRBV27 to TRBJ2-5; TRBD1 agrees at 7 bases. CDR3 length: 14 amino acids. Trimming cost V 4 bases and J 4 bases; bases outside gene matches: 6. Germline V gene sequence: CDR1 MNHEY, CDR2 SMNVEV (reference sequence). The CDR3 bases are TGTGCCAGCAGTTACAGGGGCCCCCGAGAGACCCAGTACTTC. Translating gives CASSYRGPRETQYF.